The text below deals with one T cell receptor (beta chain). This clonotype was observed many times. Which antigen it targets is not known. The input lacks base qualities; no much larger clone sits a single base away. This sample was taken from a study of early T cells in non-severe SARS-CoV-2 infection (dated by TCRdb to the early 2020s). About the study as a whole: TCR sequencing used bulk RNA from unsorted whole blood, so alpha and beta chains could not be paired. The paper's findings and limits, for the study overall: Matching against VDJdb was skewed toward anti-spike CD8 responses, likely underestimated virus-specific expansions, and missed private and CD4 specificities.

This was a case-control study nested in a cohort of healthcare workers in London, UK, who had nasopharyngeal swab PCR tests and blood samples taken every week. Healthcare workers were recruited between 23 and 31 March 2020, during the week of the UK lockdown, and were followed weekly for up to roughly 16 weeks. The library came from 5' RACE. The sequencer was a NextSeq 500. To correct for sequencing error and PCR bias, the TCR library protocol tagged individual cDNA molecules with unique molecular identifiers. Sequencing covered both TCR alpha and beta chains, and within each sample the abundances of alpha and beta sequences were tightly co-correlated. The published analysis was carried out like this. Decombinator V4 was used to annotate TCR sequences for V gene, J gene and CDR3. Expanded TCRs were defined as changing significantly between any two time points under a Poisson model with p below 0.0001. Abundances of TCRs were expressed as counts per million after normalisation to the total number of TCRs sequenced in each sample. A search of VDJdb, accessed on 1 November 2021, was run for TCRs annotated to CMV, EBV and SARS-CoV-2, with TCRs annotated for multiple antigens excluded. TCRdb passed the public sequencing reads through fastp at Q25 and MiXCR, retaining productive beta sequences. Rows are combined by CDR3 protein, so each entry shows the most common genes and DNA. These V and J calls rely on TCRdb rather than the paper's analysis. The sample data list roughly 80,000 distinct CDR3 sequences, and roughly 13% of these were observed just once. Clones ranked in the top ten supply under 4% of the sample.

The clonotype was recovered from an adult who was a healthcare worker with PCR-confirmed SARS-CoV-2 infection or an uninfected control (not recorded which). The sample was whole blood.

The bases read TGCAGCGGGCAACGAGGGGTCTCCTTTGAAGCTTTCTTT. It translates as CSGQRGVSFEAFF. The chain is assembled from TRBV29-1 and TRBJ1-1; TRBD1 might be the D gene, on 5 matching bases. The germline V gene sets CDR1 to SQVTM and CDR2 to ANQGSEA. Trimming removed 7 bases from V and 7 bases from J, leaving 19 bases between the germline ends. The CDR3 runs 13 residues from the cysteine to the phenylalanine. Only CDR3 DNA is held: 39 bases, read in frame from base 1.